Below are 10 T cell receptor beta chains sequenced from a single sample in a study of molecular identifiers for immune sequencing clone quantification. TCRdb reprocessed the PCR reads via MiXCR and lists one record per CDR3 protein. The table includes about 640,000 distinct CDR3 sequences, about 20% detected once. The sequencing sample was made of naive CD8+ T cells from blood, with Jurkat cell RNA spiked in. The subset was: FACS-sorted CD8+CD4-CCR7+CD45RA+ naive T cells. Every receptor here comes from a human donor in good health. Some libraries in this study had Jurkat cell RNA spiked in.

The table lists this clonotype with many counts. The chain is built from TRBV30 and TRBJ2-7; D possibly corresponds to TRBD1 (5 bases). The CDR3 runs to 11 residues. Trimming took off 8 bases at V and 3 bases at J, with 11 bases between the two ends. The V gene's germline CDR1 is GTSNPN and CDR2 SVGIG (reference sequence). DNA of the CDR3: TGTGCCGGCAGGGATAGCTACGAGCAGTACTTC. This encodes CAGRDSYEQYF.

This clonotype was detected only a few times. This sequence joins TRBV4-3 and TRBJ1-1; no firm D call. Deletions cut 1 base from V and 4 bases from J, with 16 bases between. CDR1 is LGHNA and CDR2 is YSLEER in the germline V gene. This CDR3 has 16 amino acids. The CDR3 coding sequence is TGCGCCAGCAGCCAAGGTTTGGGCGTTGGCGGCACTGAAGCTTTCTTT. Protein: CASSQGLGVGGTEAFF.

This clonotype was seen many times. The rearrangement joins TRBV28 to TRBJ2-3, with 7 bases matching TRBD1. Per germline, CDR1 MDHEN and CDR2 SYDVKM. V was pared by 6 bases and J by 0 bases, with 9 bases of the junction left unmatched. This CDR3 contains 16 residues. CDR3 coding DNA: TGTGCCAGCAGCTCCCCCCGGGACAGTAGCACAGATACGCAGTATTTT. Translation: CASSSPRDSSTDTQYF.

Remarks on this clonotype: This may come from a read error, since a much larger clone is one base off. This rearrangement joins TRBV21-1 to TRBJ1-2; the DNA was not used to check the table's D call, TRBD1. TRBV21-1 is an annotated pseudogene. The CDR3 extends over 13 amino acids. DNA for the CDR3: TGTGCCAGCAGCAAAGTGGTCCCTTATGGCTACGCCTTC. It encodes CASSKVVPYGYAF.

There are many counts of this clonotype. The chain has TRBV2 and TRBJ2-1; a possible D gene is TRBD2 (5 bases). The germline V gene encodes CDR1 SNHLY and CDR2 FYNNEI. The CDR3 consists of 17 residues. The V gene lost 6 bases and the J gene lost 0 bases, with 18 bases spanning the gap. CDR3 nucleotide sequence: TGTGCCAGCAGGAGGACTGGCGGTACTAACTCCTACAATGAGCAGTTCTTC. Its protein is CASRRTGGTNSYNEQFF.

This clonotype was recorded many times. The J gene is TRBJ2-5, the V gene TRBV30, with 10 bases aligning to TRBD1. The CDR3 has 14 amino acids. Per germline, CDR1 GTSNPN and CDR2 SVGIG (reference sequence). The ends lost 0 bases at V and 3 bases at J; junction bases unmatched: 1. The CDR3 loop reads CAWSVGTGEETQYF. The CDR3 DNA sequence: TGTGCCTGGAGTGTTGGGACAGGGGAAGAGACCCAGTACTTC.

This clonotype was found many times. This sequence joins TRBV12-3 or TRBV12-4 and TRBJ2-7; TRBD1 agrees at 9 bases. The CDR3 covers 16 residues. After removal of 5 bases from V and 7 bases from J, the junction contained 15 bases not matched to a gene. Written as DNA, the CDR3 is TGTGCCAGCAGTACCCACCCCCGGACAGGGGTAGTAGAGCAGTACTTC. It codes for CASSTHPRTGVVEQYF.

The sample holds a few counts of this clonotype. The J gene is TRBJ1-4, the V gene TRBV15; D not resolved. V lost 0 bases, J lost 0 bases, and 11 bases lay in between. Germline CDR1 LNHNV, CDR2 YYDKDF (reference sequence). This CDR3 is 17 amino acids long. Here the CDR3 DNA reads TGTGCCACCAGCAGAGATATATGGAGCGCAACTAATGAAAAACTGTTTTTT. As protein: CATSRDIWSATNEKLFF.

In regard to this clonotype: With a much larger clone just one base away, this may be a read error. The chain is built from TRBV13 and TRBJ2-1, with D possibly matching TRBD2 (5 bases). The J call is doubtful: the DNA matches TRBJ2-7 better. This CDR3 has 15 residues. CDR1 is PRHDT and CDR2 is FYEKMQ in the germline V gene (reference sequence). The CDR3 protein is CASSLGSNAAGEQYF. For the CDR3, the DNA is TGTGCCAGCAGCTTAGGGTCCAACGCCGCGGGTGAGCAGTACTTC.

This clonotype has a handful of counts. This chain links TRBV29-1 with TRBJ1-1; 12 positions match TRBD1. CDR3 size: 13 residues. With V trimmed by 7 bases and J by 7 bases, 7 bases remained unmatched. Germline V gives CDR1 SQVTM, CDR2 ANQGSEA. DNA of the CDR3: TGCAGCGCCACGGGACAGGGGGCAGGTGAAGCTTTCTTT. Protein: CSATGQGAGEAFF.